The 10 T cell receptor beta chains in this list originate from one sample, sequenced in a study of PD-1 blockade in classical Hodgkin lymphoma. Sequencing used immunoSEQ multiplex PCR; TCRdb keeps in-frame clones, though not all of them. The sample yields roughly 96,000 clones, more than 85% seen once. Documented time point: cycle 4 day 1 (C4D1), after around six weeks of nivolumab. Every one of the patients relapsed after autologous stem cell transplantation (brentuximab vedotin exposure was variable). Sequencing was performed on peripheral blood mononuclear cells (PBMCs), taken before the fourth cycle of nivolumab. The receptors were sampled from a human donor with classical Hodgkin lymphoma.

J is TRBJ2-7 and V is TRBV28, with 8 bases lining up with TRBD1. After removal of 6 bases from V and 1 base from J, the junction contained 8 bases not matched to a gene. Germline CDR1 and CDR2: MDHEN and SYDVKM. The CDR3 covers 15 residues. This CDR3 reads CASRNQGAYSYEQYF. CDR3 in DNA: TGTGCCAGCAGGAATCAGGGGGCTTATTCCTACGAGCAGTACTTC.

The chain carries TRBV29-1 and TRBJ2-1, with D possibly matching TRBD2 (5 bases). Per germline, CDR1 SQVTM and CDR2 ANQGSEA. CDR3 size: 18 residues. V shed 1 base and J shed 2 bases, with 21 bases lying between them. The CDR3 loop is CSVEGIRGRGNAYNEQFF. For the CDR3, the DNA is TGCAGCGTTGAAGGGATAAGAGGTCGAGGGAATGCCTACAATGAGCAGTTCTTC.

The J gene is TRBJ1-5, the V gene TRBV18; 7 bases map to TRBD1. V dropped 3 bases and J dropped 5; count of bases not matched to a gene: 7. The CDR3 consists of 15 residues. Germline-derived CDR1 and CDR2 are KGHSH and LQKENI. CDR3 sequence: CASSPSQGSDQPQHF. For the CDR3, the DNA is TGTGCCAGCTCACCCTCACAGGGGAGCGATCAGCCCCAGCATTTT.

As DNA, the CDR3 is TGTGCCAGCAGTTTATTCGGACAGGACACTGAAGCTTTCTTT. It codes for CASSLFGQDTEAFF. The rearrangement joins TRBV27 to TRBJ1-1, with 7 bases aligning to TRBD1. CDR3 length: 14 residues. Per the germline V gene, CDR1 is MNHEY and CDR2 is SMNVEV (reference sequence). With V trimmed by 1 base and J by 3 bases, 2 bases remained unmatched.

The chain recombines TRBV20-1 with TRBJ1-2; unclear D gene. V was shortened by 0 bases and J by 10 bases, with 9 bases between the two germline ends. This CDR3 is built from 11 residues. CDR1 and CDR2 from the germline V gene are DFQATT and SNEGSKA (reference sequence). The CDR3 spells CSARDVPHYTF. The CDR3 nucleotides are TGCAGTGCTAGAGATGTCCCCCACTACACCTTC.

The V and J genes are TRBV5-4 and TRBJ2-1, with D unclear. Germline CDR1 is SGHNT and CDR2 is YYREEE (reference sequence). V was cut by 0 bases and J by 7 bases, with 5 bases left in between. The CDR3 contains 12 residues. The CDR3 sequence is CASSLDGNEQFF. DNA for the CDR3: TGTGCCAGCAGCTTGGACGGGAATGAGCAGTTCTTC.

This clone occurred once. CDR3 sequence: CASSFPGNEKLFF. For the CDR3, the DNA is TGTGCCAGCAGTTTCCCAGGAAATGAAAAACTGTTTTTT. The chain couples TRBV28 to TRBJ1-4; D unclear. V was pared by 3 bases and J by 5 bases, with 7 bases between. Germline V gene data show CDR1 as MDHEN and CDR2 as SYDVKM. The CDR3 has 13 amino acids.

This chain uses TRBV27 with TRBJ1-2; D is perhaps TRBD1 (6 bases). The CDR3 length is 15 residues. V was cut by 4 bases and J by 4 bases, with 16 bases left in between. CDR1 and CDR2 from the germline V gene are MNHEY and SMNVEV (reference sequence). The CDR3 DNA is TGTGCCAGCAGTTCCGGGACTTTGGGGGCCTATGGCTACACCTTC. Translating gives CASSSGTLGAYGYTF.

The CDR3: CASSEVGRPNSYEQYF. In DNA, the CDR3 is TGTGCCAGCAGTGAGGTGGGCCGGCCTAACTCCTACGAGCAGTACTTC. V usage is TRBV25-1 and J usage is TRBJ2-7, with no clear D. The CDR3 is 16 residues long. Germline assignment: CDR1 MGHDK and CDR2 SYGVNS. Trimming cost V 3 bases and J 0 bases, with 15 bases left between them.

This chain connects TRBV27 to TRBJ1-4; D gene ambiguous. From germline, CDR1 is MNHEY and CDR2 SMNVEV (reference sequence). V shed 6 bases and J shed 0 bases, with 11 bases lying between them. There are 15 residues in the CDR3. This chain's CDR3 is CASRSLGATNEKLFF. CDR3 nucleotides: TGTGCCAGCAGGAGTTTAGGAGCAACTAATGAAAAACTGTTTTTT.